These T cell receptor beta chains were read from a single sample in a study of OX40 agonist ivuxolimab in advanced cancers. Sequenced by immunoSEQ multiplex PCR; TCRdb stores in-frame clones only, minus some. The table has under 85,000 clones, 85% seen once. The sequenced sample was CD4+ or CD8+ T cells sorted from blood, obtained in a trial of the OX40 agonist ivuxolimab. These receptors came from an adult with an advanced solid tumor such as melanoma, head and neck, liver or kidney cancer. CDR3s include the opening cysteine and the closing phenylalanine or tryptophan.

V,J,CDR3
TRBV6-1,TRBJ1-5,CASRKLAGDQPQHF
TRBV27,TRBJ2-1,CASSSGLAGGREQFF
TRBV7-6,TRBJ2-1,CASSPRTGMNEQFF
TRBV27,TRBJ2-1,CASSLSQLAGEQFF
TRBV19,TRBJ2-2,CASNRPGELFF
TRBV7-2,TRBJ2-2,CASSPSGAGGRELFF
TRBV2,TRBJ2-7,CASTILAGGTYEQYF
TRBV6-5,TRBJ2-3,CASSNRGPSTDTQYF
TRBV5-1,TRBJ2-3,CASSLILRLAGPTDTQYF
TRBV28,TRBJ1-2,CASSLGGGGAYGYTF
TRBV7-6,TRBJ2-7,CASSGGLAGYSYEQYF
TRBV19,TRBJ1-2,CATGTGGWTNYGYTF
TRBV18,TRBJ1-1,CASSPSGQGVTEAFF
TRBV28,TRBJ2-2,CASKEQAMTGELFF
TRBV30,TRBJ2-7,CAWSVQAYEQYF
TRBV15,TRBJ1-6,CATTRDRGYNSPLHF
TRBV30,TRBJ1-6,CAWGRGGNSPLHF
TRBV6-5,TRBJ2-7,CASTTLGTGREQYF
TRBV7-2,TRBJ2-5,CASSFALAGGQETQYF
TRBV19,TRBJ2-5,CASSTGKGTQYF
TRBV2,TRBJ2-1,CASSGGSSSYNEQFF
TRBV15,TRBJ2-7,CATSSDRPGSYEQYF
TRBV28,TRBJ1-2,CGTGHGGASNYGYTF
TRBV5-6,TRBJ2-1,CASSLVGRPEQFF
TRBV7-9,TRBJ1-1,CASSLTGSAEAFF
TRBV10-3,TRBJ1-2,CAISESLSGYTF
TRBV5-1,TRBJ1-2,CASSLGDRNYGYTF
TRBV6-6,TRBJ1-2,CASSYADSTDYGYTF
TRBV2,TRBJ2-4,CASSEQVNIQYF
TRBV19,TRBJ2-1,CASSTMWVSGTEQFF
TRBV7-2,TRBJ2-7,CASSLLIRYEQYF
TRBV19,TRBJ1-1,CASIPGTVGTEAFF
TRBV11-2,TRBJ2-2,CASSLALYTGELFF
TRBV20-1,TRBJ1-4,CSASRIEKLFF
TRBV9,TRBJ2-3,CASSGAGARDTQYF
TRBV5-4,TRBJ2-1,CASRVGREVNEQFF
TRBV7-9,TRBJ1-4,CASSLQGGDNEKLFF
TRBV6-5,TRBJ1-1,CASCEQGAGNTEAFF
TRBV5-6,TRBJ1-5,CASSLIGRDQPQHF